Below are 2 T cell receptor beta chains sequenced from a single sample in a study of cytomegalovirus exposure and HLA in healthy donors (dated by TCRdb to 2016 to 2017). The library was built by means of the immunoSEQ multiplex PCR assay. For the multiplex PCR, a mixture combining 60 forward primers for TCR Vbeta segments and 13 reverse primers for TCR Jbeta segments was used. The table was pulled from immuneACCESS by TCRdb, which kept in-frame rearrangements only. Such tables lose some clones; where checked, under half of the loss comes from unresolved V genes, and the rest has no known cause. The sample table shows over 150,000 clones, and around 73% are seen once. In total, the top ten clones hold less than 3.5% of the sample. Input material: PBMCs. The receptors derive from a woman under 40 in good health and CMV-seronegative.

The chain links TRBV6-5 to TRBJ1-5; no firm D call. This CDR3 is 11 amino acids long. Per the germline V gene, CDR1 is MNHEY and CDR2 is SVGAGI. V was cut by 5 bases and J by 6 bases, with 5 bases left in between. The CDR3 DNA is TGTGCCAGCAGTCAAGCTCAGCCCCAGCATTTT. Translating it yields CASSQAQPQHF.

This rearrangement joins TRBV19 to TRBJ2-6, with no clear D. The CDR3 length is 16 residues. V lost 1 base to trimming and J lost 0 bases, with 7 bases between them. The germline gives CDR1 LNHDA, CDR2 SQIVND (reference sequence). The CDR3 region is CASSIVPSSGANVLTF. DNA for the CDR3: TGTGCCAGTAGTATAGTTCCTAGCTCTGGGGCCAACGTCCTGACTTTC.